This T cell receptor (beta chain) was found in a study of T cells in localized non-small cell lung cancer. Regarding the study as a whole: The tumor had only one region sequenced, so heterogeneity remains possible. For the top 100 tumor clones, a median about 50 also appeared in adjacent lung.

V was cut by 6 bases and J by 0 bases, with 11 bases left in between. The length of the CDR3 is 15 residues. CDR1 and CDR2 from the germline V gene are LNHDA and SQIVND (reference sequence). Of note for this clone: The antigen is unknown.

TCRdb's copy holds only in-frame clones and misses some; the assay was immunoSEQ multiplex PCR. The sample has 40,000 or so clones, approximately 80% seen once; the top ten hold 17%. The chain employs TRBV19 and TRBJ1-4; D perhaps matches TRBD1 (6 bases). This TCR came from a male donor at least 60 years old with stage III squamous cell lung carcinoma. Sequences were derived from peripheral blood, sampled before any cancer treatment. DNA for the CDR3: TGTGCCAGTAGGCGGGGGCTGTCAACTAATGAAAAACTGTTTTTT. Amino acids: CASRRGLSTNEKLFF.